A single sample is the source of the 20 T cell receptor beta chains below, sequenced in a study of cytomegalovirus exposure and HLA in healthy donors. PCR involved 60 Vbeta and 13 Jbeta primers. The assay was immunoSEQ multiplex PCR, and TCRdb's table has in-frame clones only and misses some. The sample has 57,000 or so clones, approximately 63% seen once; the top ten hold approximately 20%. Sequenced material: PBMCs. The receptor set was obtained from an older woman in good health and CMV-seropositive.

The CDR3 spells CASNEGGSYEQYF. The CDR3 coding sequence is TGCGCCAGCAACGAAGGCGGGTCCTACGAGCAGTACTTC. The chain employs TRBV5-1 and TRBJ2-7; TRBD2 might be the D (5 bases). The CDR3 extends over 13 amino acids. V was trimmed by 6 bases and J by 1 base, leaving 11 bases between them. Germline V lookup: CDR1 SGHRS, CDR2 YFSETQ.

The V and J genes are TRBV9 and TRBJ1-1; 9 bases align to TRBD1. This CDR3 comprises 16 residues. Germline lookup yields CDR1 SGDLS and CDR2 YYNGEE. Trimming removed 3 bases from V and 0 bases from J; junction bases left unmatched: 6. CDR3 sequence reads: CASSADRGPMNTEAFF. The DNA of the CDR3 is TGTGCCAGCAGCGCGGACAGGGGCCCTATGAACACTGAAGCTTTCTTT. Variable domain in full (rest from reference TRBV9 and TRBJ1-1): DSGVTQTPKHLITATGQRVTLRCSPRSGDLSVYWYQQSLDQGLQFLIQYYNGEERAKGNILERFSAQQFPDLHSELNLSSLELGDSALYFCASSADRGPMNTEAFFGQGTRLTVV.

The chain combines TRBV12-5 with TRBJ2-5; no reliable D call. This CDR3 comprises 12 residues. Per the germline V gene, CDR1 is LGHNT and CDR2 is FRNRAP. V lost 5 bases and J lost 2, with 6 bases in between. CDR3 sequence: CASGRRQETQYF. The CDR3 DNA follows: TGTGCTAGTGGTCGGAGACAAGAGACCCAGTACTTC.

The J gene is TRBJ1-1, the V gene TRBV9, with a weak D call TRBD1 (6 bases). The CDR3 totals 15 residues. Germline V lookup: CDR1 SGDLS, CDR2 YYNGEE. Trimming took 0 bases from V and 1 from J, leaving 10 bases between them. CDR3 loop: CASSVETGANTEAFF. The CDR3 DNA reads as TGTGCCAGCAGCGTAGAGACAGGAGCGAACACTGAAGCTTTCTTT. Using reference TRBV9 and TRBJ1-1 for the parts outside the CDR3, the full variable domain is DSGVTQTPKHLITATGQRVTLRCSPRSGDLSVYWYQQSLDQGLQFLIQYYNGEERAKGNILERFSAQQFPDLHSELNLSSLELGDSALYFCASSVETGANTEAFFGQGTRLTVV.

With regard to this clone: The junction and the germline gene differ at one end; a read error may be behind it. The chain is built from TRBV18 and TRBJ1-2, with TRBD1 as a possible D gene (6 bases). Germline V CDR1 and CDR2: KGHSH, LQKENI. This CDR3 comprises 15 residues. The CDR3 coding sequence is TGTGCCAGCTCGCCACCAGGACAGATAACCTATGGCTACACCTTC. Translated: CASSPPGQITYGYTF.

The V gene is TRBV7-2, the J gene TRBJ2-2; possibly TRBD1 for D (7 bases). Trimming cost V 8 bases and J 4 bases, with 17 bases left between them. The CDR3 loop spans 15 amino acids. Germline-derived CDR1 and CDR2 are SGHTA and FQGNSA. CDR3 protein: CASCPGGQTTGELFF. The CDR3, as DNA: TGTGCCAGCTGTCCAGGGGGGCAGACCACCGGGGAGCTGTTTTTT.

This clone was counted only a few times. V gene TRBV7-2 combines with J gene TRBJ2-3; 8 bases align to TRBD2. Per germline, CDR1 SGHTA and CDR2 FQGNSA. CDR3 length: 15 residues. J gave up 2 bases and V 2 bases, and 3 bases lay outside the gene matches. In nucleotides, the CDR3 is TGTGCCAGCAGCTTATTAGCGGGACTCACAGATACGCAGTATTTT. Amino acids: CASSLLAGLTDTQYF.

The gene calls are TRBV6-1 and TRBJ1-6; 7 nucleotides line up with TRBD1. CDR1 MNHNS and CDR2 SASEGT come from the germline V gene. V lost 3 bases and J lost 5; bases outside the gene matches: 4. This CDR3 has 15 amino acids. The CDR3 DNA reads TGTGCCAGCAGTGAGAGGGGGCCAGATAATTCACCCCTCCACTTT. This sequence encodes CASSERGPDNSPLHF.

In this sample, this clone turned up a few times. The gene calls are TRBV2 and TRBJ2-6; 7 bases are shared with TRBD1. Germline values: CDR1 SNHLY, CDR2 FYNNEI. V was pared by 3 bases and J by 3 bases, with 5 bases of the junction left unmatched. The CDR3 length is 16 residues. CDR3 protein: CASSDTGASGANVLTF. Here the CDR3 DNA reads TGTGCCAGCAGTGATACAGGGGCAAGTGGGGCCAACGTCCTGACTTTC.

V gene TRBV10-3 combines with J gene TRBJ2-2, with D maybe TRBD2 (5 bases). V was pared by 0 bases and J by 2 bases, with 16 bases between. CDR3 length: 18 amino acids. CDR1 is ENHRY and CDR2 is SYGVKD in the germline V gene. The CDR3 here is CAISESVRGKVNTGELFF. CDR3 in DNA: TGTGCCATCAGTGAGTCAGTTCGGGGTAAAGTAAACACCGGGGAGCTGTTTTTT.

V and J are TRBV2 and TRBJ2-2; 7 bases line up with TRBD2. CDR1 is SNHLY and CDR2 is FYNNEI in the germline V gene. With V trimmed by 8 bases and J by 0 bases, 3 bases remained unmatched. CDR3 size: 14 residues. The CDR3 sequence: CASGGGTNTGELFF. CDR3 DNA sequence: TGTGCCAGCGGCGGGGGAACGAACACCGGGGAGCTGTTTTTT.

The chain combines TRBV5-6 with TRBJ2-3; 8 nucleotides align to TRBD2. Per germline, CDR1 SGHDT and CDR2 YYEEEE. The V segment lost 4 bases and the J segment 0 bases; nucleotides outside the gene matches: 4. This CDR3 contains 15 residues. The CDR3 spells CASSPLAGSTDTQYF. The CDR3 DNA reads as TGTGCCAGCAGCCCGTTAGCGGGGAGCACAGATACGCAGTATTTT.

The chain links TRBV7-2 to TRBJ2-5; D is unclear. The J call may be mistaken, given a closer DNA end match to TRBJ2-7. The CDR3 contains 14 residues. CDR1 and CDR2 (germline): SGHTA, FQGNSA. The CDR3 protein is CASSQSSITYEQYF. In DNA, the CDR3 is TGTGCCAGCAGCCAATCCTCGATTACCTACGAGCAGTACTTC.

This clone turned up a few times. The rearrangement uses TRBV28 and TRBJ1-2; D is perhaps TRBD1 (5 bases). CDR1 is MDHEN and CDR2 is SYDVKM in the germline V gene. V was shortened by 5 bases and J by 4 bases, with 8 bases between the two germline ends. CDR3 length: 12 amino acids. CDR3 protein: CASSDSLYGYTF. DNA of the CDR3: TGTGCCAGCAGTGACAGTCTCTATGGCTACACCTTC.

The V gene is TRBV7-2, the J gene TRBJ2-7; 7 bases line up with TRBD2. V shed 2 bases, J shed 4 bases, and the junction held 5 bases outside the gene matches. This CDR3 is 14 amino acids long. Germline values: CDR1 SGHTA, CDR2 FQGNSA. CDR3 loop: CASSLFTREYEQYF. CDR3 DNA: TGTGCCAGCAGCTTATTTACGCGGGAGTACGAGCAGTACTTC.

V is TRBV2 and J is TRBJ1-2; 8 bases map to TRBD1. This CDR3 has 15 amino acids. Germline CDR1 is SNHLY and CDR2 is FYNNEI. The J segment lost 3 bases and the V segment lost 7 bases, leaving 10 bases of the junction unmatched. The CDR3 bases are TGTGCCAGCATAGTGGCGCCAGGGGGCTACTATGGCTACACCTTC. As protein: CASIVAPGGYYGYTF.

This clone was counted between two and nine times. J is TRBJ2-7 and V is TRBV20-1, with a tentative D call TRBD2 (5 bases). CDR3 length: 11 residues. V was clipped by 1 base and J by 11 bases, with 12 bases between them. The V gene's germline CDR1 is DFQATT and CDR2 SNEGSKA (reference sequence). This CDR3 reads CSARATGKEYF. The CDR3, as DNA: TGCAGTGCTAGAGCGACGGGGAAGGAGTACTTC.

The chain links TRBV7-2 to TRBJ1-2; a weak D match, TRBD1 (5 bases). The V gene lost 5 bases and the J gene lost 8 bases, with 18 bases spanning the gap. Germline loops: CDR1 SGHTA, CDR2 FQGNSA. The CDR3 runs to 14 residues. This chain's CDR3 is CASSRSGGAWGYTF. The CDR3 nucleotides are TGTGCCAGCAGCCGGTCGGGAGGGGCTTGGGGCTACACCTTC.

The chain carries TRBV5-1 and TRBJ1-4, with TRBD1 matching over 10 bases. From germline, CDR1 is SGHRS and CDR2 YFSETQ. This CDR3 has 18 residues. After removal of 1 base from V and 7 bases from J, the junction contained 13 bases not matched to a gene. CDR3 sequence reads: CASSLHPGGDRGREKLFF. CDR3 sequence (DNA): TGCGCCAGCAGCTTGCACCCCGGCGGAGACAGGGGGCGTGAAAAACTGTTTTTT.

This rearrangement joins TRBV27 to TRBJ2-3; 7 bases line up with TRBD1. CDR1 MNHEY and CDR2 SMNVEV come from the germline V gene (reference sequence). The CDR3 spans 12 residues. V was pared by 5 bases and J by 13 bases, with 9 bases of the junction left unmatched. This chain's CDR3 is CASSTTGVGKYF. CDR3 coding DNA: TGTGCCAGCAGTACAACAGGGGTAGGCAAGTATTTT.